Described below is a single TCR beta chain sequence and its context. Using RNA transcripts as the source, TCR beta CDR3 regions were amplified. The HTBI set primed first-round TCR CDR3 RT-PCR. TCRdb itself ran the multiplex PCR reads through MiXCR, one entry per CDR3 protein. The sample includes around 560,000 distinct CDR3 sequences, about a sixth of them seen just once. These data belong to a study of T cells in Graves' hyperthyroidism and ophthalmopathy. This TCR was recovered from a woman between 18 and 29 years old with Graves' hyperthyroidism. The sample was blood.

The CDR3 reads CSAIGLIVGLLGNEQFF. In DNA, the CDR3 is TGCAGTGCTATAGGCCTAATAGTGGGTCTGCTGGGCAATGAGCAGTTCTTC. The V gene is TRBV20-1, the J gene TRBJ2-1, with no clear D. The ends were cut back, 4 bases at V and 6 bases at J, with 25 bases in the middle. Looked up from germline, CDR1 is DFQATT and CDR2 is SNEGSKA (reference sequence). This CDR3 is built from 17 residues.